The 10 T cell receptor beta chains in this list originate from one sample, sequenced in a study of cytomegalovirus exposure and HLA in healthy donors (dated by TCRdb to 2017 to 2019). Libraries were made using the immunoSEQ multiplex PCR assay. A mixture of 60 forward primers for TCR Vbeta segments and 13 reverse primers for TCR Jbeta segments was used in the multiplex PCR. Imported from immuneACCESS, the table was reduced by TCRdb to in-frame sequences with V and J called. These copies leave out some clones; in studies compared against another copy, an unresolved V gene accounts for under half, and the cause of the remainder is not known. The sample table lists hundreds of thousands of clones, approximately 79% of them with a count of one. 1.5% to 2% of the sample belongs to the ten largest clones. Sequenced sample: PBMCs. The receptors come from a man younger than 35 in good health and CMV-seronegative.

The count of this clone is one. One end of the junction fails to match germline, which may point to a read error. The gene calls are TRBV7-9 and TRBJ2-7; 9 bases match TRBD1. Germline CDR1 reads SEHNR; CDR2 reads FQNEAQ (reference sequence). CDR3 size: 15 residues. The CDR3, as DNA: TGTTCCAGCAGCGCCTGGGACAGGGCCCCCCACGAGCAGTACTTC. Its translation is CSSSAWDRAPHEQYF.

This chain's CDR3 is CAISEGGRKRGFSYEQYF. The CDR3, as DNA: TGTGCCATCAGTGAGGGAGGGAGGAAGCGGGGCTTCTCCTACGAGCAGTACTTC. The chain uses TRBV10-3 and TRBJ2-7; 7 bases match TRBD2. Germline CDR1 and CDR2: ENHRY and SYGVKD. Unmatched junction bases numbered 13, after V lost 2 bases and J lost 0 bases. This CDR3 has 18 amino acids.

V usage is TRBV9 and J usage is TRBJ1-1; 9 nucleotides match TRBD1. The CDR3 runs 15 residues. Trimming cost V 3 bases and J 1 base; bases outside gene matches: 4. The germline gives CDR1 SGDLS, CDR2 YYNGEE. The chain's CDR3 is CASSAPQGANTEAFF. The CDR3 DNA sequence: TGTGCCAGCAGCGCCCCACAGGGGGCGAACACTGAAGCTTTCTTT.

The J gene is TRBJ2-7, the V gene TRBV2; 10 nucleotides match TRBD1. This CDR3 spans 15 amino acids. After removal of 6 bases from V and 6 bases from J, the junction contained 11 bases not matched to a gene. Germline lookup yields CDR1 SNHLY and CDR2 FYNNEI. The CDR3 nucleotides are TGTGCCAGCAGCCGTACCGGGACAGGGGATGTCGAGCAGTACTTC. This encodes CASSRTGTGDVEQYF.

This sequence joins TRBV2 and TRBJ2-5, with 8 bases matching TRBD2. Germline CDR1 reads SNHLY; CDR2 reads FYNNEI. The CDR3 loop spans 15 amino acids. V was clipped by 0 bases and J by 13 bases; unmatched bases: 13. Here the CDR3 DNA reads TGTGCCAGCAGTGAAGCGCTGAGCGGGAGAGGAGCCGCGTACTTC. As protein: CASSEALSGRGAAYF.

This sequence joins TRBV6-5 and TRBJ1-6, with D unclear. This CDR3 is 12 amino acids long. V gave up 0 bases and J gave up 14 bases, with 8 bases separating them. Germline CDR1 is MNHEY and CDR2 is SVGAGI. This CDR3 is CASSYSGVTLHF. Written as DNA, the CDR3 is TGTGCCAGCAGTTACTCCGGGGTCACCCTCCACTTT.

The chain is built from TRBV30 and TRBJ1-6, with D possibly being TRBD1 (5 bases). The V and J ends lost 4 bases and 7 bases respectively, with 14 bases between them. The CDR3 covers 14 residues. Germline CDR1 GTSNPN, CDR2 SVGIG (reference sequence). In nucleotides, the CDR3 is TGTGCCTGGAACTCGGCAGGGCGGAATTCACCCCTCCACTTT. Its protein is CAWNSAGRNSPLHF.

The chain links TRBV10-3 to TRBJ1-2, with no clear D. The CDR3 extends over 13 amino acids. In germline, CDR1 is ENHRY, CDR2 SYGVKD. Trimming stripped 10 bases from V and 1 base from J, with 13 bases between. CDR3 in amino acids: CASSRDFNYGYTF. DNA for the CDR3: TGTGCCAGCAGCCGGGATTTTAACTATGGCTACACCTTC.

This chain uses TRBV27 with TRBJ2-1; perhaps TRBD2 as D (6 bases). Germline CDR1 MNHEY, CDR2 SMNVEV (reference sequence). This CDR3 is 13 amino acids long. Trimming cost V 6 bases and J 7 bases, with 13 bases left between them. The CDR3, as DNA: TGTGCCAGCAGGGGGGGTTCGCGGAATGAGCAGTTCTTC. Translation gives CASRGGSRNEQFF.

The chain uses TRBV9 and TRBJ2-7; D is unresolved. The ends were cut back, 1 base at V and 5 bases at J, with 19 bases in the middle. Per germline, CDR1 SGDLS and CDR2 YYNGEE. The length of the CDR3 is 16 residues. The CDR3 is CASSVSPTPVEDEQYF. CDR3 bases: TGTGCCAGCAGCGTATCTCCGACCCCTGTTGAGGACGAGCAGTACTTC.